The count of the clone carrying this T cell receptor beta chain is one. This entry belongs to a study of siplizumab effects on memory and regulatory T cells. Libraries were prepared by immunoSEQ multiplex PCR; TCRdb keeps only in-frame clonotypes and omits some of them. Of 90,000 to 95,000 clones listed, more than 95% are singletons. This CDR3 comprises 19 residues. V lost 0 bases to trimming and J lost 2 bases, with 23 bases between them. CDR1 is SGDLS, CDR2 YYNGEE, per germline. In a few donor pairs, unstimulated naive, memory, effector memory and TEMRA subsets were sequenced. The chain employs TRBV9 and TRBJ2-5; D might be TRBD1 (8 bases). The clonotype originates from a human donor in good health. The sample comprised naive CD4+ T cells sorted from blood. This CDR3 reads CASSVEGGTGEGTQETQYF. The DNA for the CDR3 is TGTGCCAGCAGCGTAGAGGGAGGGACAGGTGAGGGGACACAAGAGACCCAGTACTTC.